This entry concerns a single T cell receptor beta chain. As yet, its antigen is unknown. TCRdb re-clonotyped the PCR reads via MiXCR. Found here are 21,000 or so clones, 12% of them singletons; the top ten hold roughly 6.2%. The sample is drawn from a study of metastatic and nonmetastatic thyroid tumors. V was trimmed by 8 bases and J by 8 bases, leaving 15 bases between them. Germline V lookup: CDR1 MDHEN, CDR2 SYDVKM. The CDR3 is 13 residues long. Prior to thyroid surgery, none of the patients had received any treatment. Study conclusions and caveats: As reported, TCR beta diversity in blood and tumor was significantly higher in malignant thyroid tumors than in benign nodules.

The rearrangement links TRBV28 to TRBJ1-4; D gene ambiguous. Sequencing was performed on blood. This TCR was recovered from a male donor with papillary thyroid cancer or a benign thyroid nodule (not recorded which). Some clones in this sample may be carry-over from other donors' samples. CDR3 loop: CASYWEAGEKLFF. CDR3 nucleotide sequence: TGTGCCAGCTATTGGGAGGCGGGGGAAAAACTGTTTTTT.